Sequencing of this T cell receptor beta chain was carried out in a study of shared clonotypes between healthy human individuals. Positively selected for CCR7, the CD45RO-negative cells used as naive CD8 cells excluded terminally differentiated effector memory CD45RA+ cells. Clones were sequenced by immunoSEQ multiplex PCR, and TCRdb holds only the in-frame ones, with some missing. The sample carries hundreds of thousands of clones, around 96% recorded once. The length of the CDR3 is 17 residues. This TCR derives from a woman in her 30s in good health. What was sequenced was naive CD8+ T cells sorted from blood. The rearrangement joins TRBV1 to TRBJ2-5; the DNA was not used to check the table's D call, TRBD2. TRBV1 is a recognized pseudogene. The CDR3 region is CTSSPPATAGVLETQYF. The DNA of the CDR3 is TGCACCAGCAGCCCCCCGGCGACAGCGGGAGTGTTGGAGACCCAGTACTTC.